A single sample gave rise to the 20 T cell receptor beta chains below, sequenced in a study of chemoradiotherapy in HPV16-positive cancers. Profiling relied on immunoSEQ multiplex PCR, and the TCRdb table lists in-frame clones only, not all of them. The sample lists thousands of clones, under 95% occurring once. Sequenced here: blood, sampled from a patient who underwent chemoradiotherapy. The receptor source for this set is a human donor with HPV-associated anogenital cancer.

J is TRBJ2-7 and V is TRBV27, with no clear D. Germline V gene data show CDR1 as MNHEY and CDR2 as SMNVEV (reference sequence). The V and J ends lost 3 bases and 3 bases respectively, with 12 bases between them. The CDR3 extends over 14 amino acids. The CDR3 region has the DNA TGTGCCAGCAGTTTTTTCCCAGCTATCTACGAGCAGTACTTC. Protein product: CASSFFPAIYEQYF.

This rearrangement joins TRBV2 to TRBJ1-1; D is ambiguous. The CDR3 covers 13 residues. Per germline, CDR1 SNHLY and CDR2 FYNNEI. V dropped 4 bases and J dropped 10 bases, with 16 bases sitting between them. This CDR3 reads CASSVVVLPGAFF. CDR3 in DNA: TGTGCCAGCAGTGTTGTGGTGCTGCCCGGAGCTTTCTTT.

The chain uses TRBV6-4 and TRBJ1-5; no clear D gene. Germline loops: CDR1 MRHNA, CDR2 SNTAGT. There are 13 residues in the CDR3. V gave up 3 bases and J gave up 1 base, with 4 bases separating them. In DNA, the CDR3 is TGTGCCAGCAGTGAGGGGAGCAATCAGCCCCAGCATTTT. Translation: CASSEGSNQPQHF.

This chain uses TRBV12-5 with TRBJ2-7, with unresolved D. V was pared by 0 bases and J by 6 bases, with 9 bases between. This CDR3 is 13 amino acids long. Germline V lookup: CDR1 LGHNT, CDR2 FRNRAP. The CDR3 spells CASGLVDGLEQYF. DNA of the CDR3: TGTGCTAGTGGTTTGGTTGATGGGCTCGAGCAGTACTTC.

The gene calls are TRBV6-6 and TRBJ1-2; D may be TRBD1 (6 bases). The ends were cut back, 5 bases at V and 6 bases at J, with 19 bases in the middle. The germline CDR1 and CDR2 sequences are MNHNY and SVGAGI (reference sequence). The CDR3 runs 15 residues. CDR3 sequence reads: CASSDFGGHVDGYTF. The CDR3 bases are TGTGCCAGCAGTGACTTCGGGGGGCACGTTGATGGCTACACCTTC.

This rearrangement joins TRBV7-2 to TRBJ2-3; 8 bases are a match to TRBD2. The CDR3 runs 19 residues. Germline-derived CDR1 and CDR2 are SGHTA and FQGNSA. The V and J ends lost 0 bases and 1 base, in that order; junction bases with no gene match: 12. For the CDR3, the DNA is TGTGCCAGCAGCTTAGCATCCTTTGGGACTAGTCATCGCACAGATACGCAGTATTTT. It encodes CASSLASFGTSHRTDTQYF. The full variable domain, rest sourced from reference TRBV7-2 and TRBJ2-3, is GAGVSQSPSNKVTEKGKDVELRCDPISGHTALYWYRQSLGQGLEFLIYFQGNSAPDKSGLPSDRFSAERTGGSVSTLTIQRTQQEDSAVYLCASSLASFGTSHRTDTQYFGPGTRLTVL.

The V call is TRBV7-2, the J call TRBJ1-5, with 7 bases fitting TRBD1. This CDR3 is built from 13 residues. The ends lost 7 bases at V and 4 bases at J; junction bases unmatched: 4. Germline V gene data show CDR1 as SGHTA and CDR2 as FQGNSA. The CDR3 sequence: CASTKQGNQPQHF. In nucleotides, the CDR3 is TGTGCCAGCACCAAACAGGGGAATCAGCCCCAGCATTTT.

CDR3 region: CASSGGQGPYGYTF. In DNA form, the CDR3 reads TGTGCCAGCAGCGGCGGGCAGGGGCCGTATGGCTACACCTTC. The chain is built from TRBV7-2 and TRBJ1-2, with a tentative D call TRBD1 (6 bases). V gave up 5 bases and J gave up 5 bases, with 15 bases separating them. This CDR3 has 14 amino acids. Germline V gives CDR1 SGHTA, CDR2 FQGNSA.

The rearrangement links TRBV9 to TRBJ1-3; D not resolved. Per the germline V gene, CDR1 is SGDLS and CDR2 is YYNGEE. The V end lost 0 bases, the J end lost 0 bases, and 7 bases lay between the germline ends. CDR3 length equals 15 residues. This CDR3 is CASSVEEVSGNTIYF. CDR3 coding DNA: TGTGCCAGCAGCGTAGAAGAGGTCTCTGGAAACACCATATATTTT.

The gene calls are TRBV6-6 and TRBJ2-7; 10 bases match TRBD2. J gave up 5 bases and V 6 bases, and 7 bases lay outside the gene matches. The CDR3 runs to 14 residues. Germline V gives CDR1 MNHNY, CDR2 SVGAGI (reference sequence). As DNA, the CDR3 is TGTGCCAGCAGGGATAGCGGGGGGCGGGACGAGCAGTACTTC. It specifies CASRDSGGRDEQYF.

The chain links TRBV19 to TRBJ2-5; 9 bases align to TRBD2. The CDR3 spans 17 residues. From germline, CDR1 is LNHDA and CDR2 SQIVND (reference sequence). The V and J ends lost 5 bases and 2 bases, in that order; junction bases with no gene match: 12. This CDR3 reads CASSPIRAGGRQETQYF. CDR3 nucleotides: TGTGCCAGTAGTCCAATCCGAGCGGGAGGTCGACAAGAGACCCAGTACTTC. Filled out from reference TRBV19 and TRBJ2-5, the complete variable domain reads DGGITQSPKYLFRKEGQNVTLSCEQNLNHDAMYWYRQDPGQGLRLIYYSQIVNDFQKGDIAEGYSVSREKKESFPLTVTSAQKNPTAFYLCASSPIRAGGRQETQYFGPGTRLLVL.

The V call is TRBV7-9, the J call TRBJ2-3; TRBD2 matches 8 bases. Germline-derived CDR1 and CDR2 are SEHNR and FQNEAQ (reference sequence). This CDR3 is built from 13 residues. Trimming cost V 7 bases and J 2 bases; bases outside gene matches: 2. Here the CDR3 DNA reads TGTGCCAGCATACTAGCGGCCACAGATACGCAGTATTTT. Its protein product is CASILAATDTQYF.

The chain couples TRBV7-2 to TRBJ2-1, with D perhaps matching TRBD1 (6 bases). Germline-derived CDR1 and CDR2 are SGHTA and FQGNSA. The CDR3 length is 15 residues. V gave up 1 base and J gave up 7 bases, with 14 bases separating them. This chain's CDR3 is CASSLGRGGLNEQFF. The CDR3 DNA reads TGTGCCAGCAGCTTAGGCAGGGGTGGATTGAATGAGCAGTTCTTC.

The J gene is TRBJ1-3, the V gene TRBV28; D is ambiguous. This CDR3 is 15 amino acids long. The germline CDR1 and CDR2 sequences are MDHEN and SYDVKM. Trimming removed 1 base from V and 2 bases from J, with 9 bases in between. The CDR3 loop is CASSLLGRTGNTIYF. The CDR3 DNA reads as TGTGCCAGCAGTTTATTGGGCCGGACTGGAAACACCATATATTTT.

The chain links TRBV18 to TRBJ1-1; maybe TRBD1 (6 bases). The germline gives CDR1 KGHSH, CDR2 LQKENI. V was trimmed by 5 bases and J by 1 base, leaving 11 bases between them. This CDR3 is built from 14 residues. CDR3 loop: CASSAQGRNTEAFF. The CDR3 DNA reads as TGTGCCAGCTCAGCACAGGGAAGGAACACTGAAGCTTTCTTT.

This chain uses TRBV2 with TRBJ2-1, with D tentatively TRBD2 (5 bases). CDR1 and CDR2 from the germline V gene are SNHLY and FYNNEI. The CDR3 is 13 residues long. V was trimmed by 8 bases and J by 6 bases, leaving 14 bases between them. This chain's CDR3 is CASHKLVGNEQFF. The CDR3 DNA follows: TGTGCCAGCCACAAACTAGTTGGCAATGAGCAGTTCTTC. The full variable domain, in which reference TRBV2 and TRBJ2-1 provide the parts outside the CDR3, is EPEVTQTPSHQVTQMGQEVILRCVPISNHLYFYWYRQILGQKVEFLVSFYNNEISEKSEIFDDQFSVERPDGSNFTLKIRSTKLEDSAMYFCASHKLVGNEQFFGPGTRLTVL.

The chain joins TRBV5-6 to TRBJ1-2, with D unresolved. Trimming shortened V by 2 bases and J by 0 bases, and 8 bases separated the two germline ends. The CDR3 is 14 amino acids. CDR1 is SGHDT and CDR2 is YYEEEE in the germline V gene. The CDR3 region is CASSLLGTNYGYTF. CDR3 nucleotide sequence: TGTGCCAGCAGCTTACTGGGTACTAACTATGGCTACACCTTC.

The genes are TRBV27 and TRBJ1-1; TRBD1 is a possible D gene (6 bases). The germline CDR1 and CDR2 sequences are MNHEY and SMNVEV (reference sequence). CDR3 length equals 14 residues. Trimming left V 6 bases short and J 1 base short, with 12 bases between. CDR3 nucleotide sequence: TGTGCCAGCAGACGACAGGCGCAGAACACTGAAGCTTTCTTT. It is translated as CASRRQAQNTEAFF.

The genes are TRBV7-9 and TRBJ2-1; perhaps TRBD1 as D (6 bases). Germline CDR1 SEHNR, CDR2 FQNEAQ (reference sequence). V was cut by 1 base and J by 6 bases, with 10 bases left in between. This CDR3 is 14 amino acids long. The CDR3 loop reads CASSLGGQPNEQFF. DNA for the CDR3: TGTGCCAGCAGCTTAGGGGGACAACCCAATGAGCAGTTCTTC.

The chain joins TRBV15 to TRBJ1-5; D ambiguous. With 3 bases removed from V and 3 bases from J, the gap between germline ends came to 15 bases. The germline gives CDR1 LNHNV, CDR2 YYDKDF (reference sequence). The CDR3 loop spans 16 amino acids. The CDR3 sequence: CATSSFRAGVNQPQHF. The CDR3 DNA follows: TGTGCCACCAGCAGTTTTAGGGCAGGAGTCAATCAGCCCCAGCATTTT.